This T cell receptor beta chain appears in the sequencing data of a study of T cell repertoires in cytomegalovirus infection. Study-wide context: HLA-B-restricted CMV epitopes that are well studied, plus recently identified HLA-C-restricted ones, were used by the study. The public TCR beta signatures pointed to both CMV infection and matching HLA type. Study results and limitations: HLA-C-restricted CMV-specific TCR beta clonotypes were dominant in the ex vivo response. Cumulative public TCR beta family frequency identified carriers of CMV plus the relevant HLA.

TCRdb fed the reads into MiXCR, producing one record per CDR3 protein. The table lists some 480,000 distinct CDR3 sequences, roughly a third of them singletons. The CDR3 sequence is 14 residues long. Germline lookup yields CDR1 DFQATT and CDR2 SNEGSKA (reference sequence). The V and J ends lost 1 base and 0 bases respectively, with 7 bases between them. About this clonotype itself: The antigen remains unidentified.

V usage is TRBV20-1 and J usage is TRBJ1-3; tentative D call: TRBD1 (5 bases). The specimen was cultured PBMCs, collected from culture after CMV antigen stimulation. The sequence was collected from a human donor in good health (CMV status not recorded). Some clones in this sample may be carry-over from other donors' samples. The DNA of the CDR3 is TGCAGTGCTAGAGCAGACAGCTCTGGAAACACCATATATTTT. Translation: CSARADSSGNTIYF.